This T cell receptor beta chain came from a study of T cell responses to AZD1222 COVID-19 vaccine. Study-level results: Females outnumbered males among donors, who were mostly white British; clonal diversity was possibly underestimated.

Profiled with immunoSEQ multiplex PCR; TCRdb holds only in-frame clones, not every one. Here the sample spans roughly 110,000 clones, roughly 87% being singletons. This clone occurred once. What it binds is not known. Analyses pooled second doses at about 4 or about 12 weeks. The germline V gene has CDR1 SGDLS and CDR2 YYNGEE. Trimming shortened V by 0 bases and J by 6 bases, and 9 bases separated the two germline ends. This CDR3 is 13 amino acids long. The TCR sequence derives from an adult who received the AZD1222 COVID-19 vaccine. The input for sequencing was peripheral blood, taken 28 days after the second AZD1222 dose. The chain joins TRBV9 to TRBJ1-2, with D unclear. The CDR3 loop reads CASSVGFVDGYTF. DNA for the CDR3: TGTGCCAGCAGCGTAGGATTTGTGGATGGCTACACCTTC.